The sequence of this T cell receptor (beta chain) was determined in a study of blood T cell repertoires in COVID-19. Trimming stripped 5 bases from V and 4 bases from J, with 14 bases between. The CDR3 runs 14 residues. Germline CDR1 and CDR2: SGHTA and FQGNSA. Clones were read by immunoSEQ multiplex PCR, and TCRdb kept only the in-frame ones, dropping some. The sample holds around 220,000 clones, about 82% seen once. V usage is TRBV7-2 and J usage is TRBJ1-2, with TRBD1 as a possible D gene (5 bases). Sequenced: peripheral blood. The clonotype was recovered from a woman older than 75 with acute or convalescent COVID-19. The CDR3 coding sequence is TGTGCCAGCAGCGGGCGACAGCAACCCTATGGCTACACCTTC. Protein product: CASSGRQQPYGYTF.